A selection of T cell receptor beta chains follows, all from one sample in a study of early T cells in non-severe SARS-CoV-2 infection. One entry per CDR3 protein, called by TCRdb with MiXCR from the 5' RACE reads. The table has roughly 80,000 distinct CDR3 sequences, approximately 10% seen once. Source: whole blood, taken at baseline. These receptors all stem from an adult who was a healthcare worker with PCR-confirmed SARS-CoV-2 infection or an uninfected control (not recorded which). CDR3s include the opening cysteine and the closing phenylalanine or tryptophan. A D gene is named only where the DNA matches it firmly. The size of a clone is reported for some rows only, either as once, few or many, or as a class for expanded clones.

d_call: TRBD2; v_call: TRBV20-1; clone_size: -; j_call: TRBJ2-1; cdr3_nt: TGCAGTGCTAGAGATGGGACTAGCGCCTACAATGAGCAGTTCTTC; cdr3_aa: CSARDGTSAYNEQFF
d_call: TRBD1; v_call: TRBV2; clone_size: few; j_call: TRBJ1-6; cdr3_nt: TGTGCCAGCAGTACGGGACAGAAGGATTCACCCCTCCACTTT; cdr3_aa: CASSTGQKDSPLHF
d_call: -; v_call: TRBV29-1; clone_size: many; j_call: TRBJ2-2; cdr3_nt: TGCAGCGTTGGTCAGGGTTCGAACACCGGGGAGCTGTTTTTT; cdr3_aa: CSVGQGSNTGELFF
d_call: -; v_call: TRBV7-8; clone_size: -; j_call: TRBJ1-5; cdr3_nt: TGTGCCAGCAGCTTTAGGCAATTCAATCAGCCCCAGCATTTT; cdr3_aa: CASSFRQFNQPQHF
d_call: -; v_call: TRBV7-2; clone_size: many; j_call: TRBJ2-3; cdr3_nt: TGTGCCAGCAGCTTGGGGGTGTCGGGCACAGATACGCAGTATTTT; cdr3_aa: CASSLGVSGTDTQYF
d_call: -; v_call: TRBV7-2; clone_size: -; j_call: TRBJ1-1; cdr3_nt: TGTGCCAGCAGCTCCCATCCCTCGGACACTGAAGCTTTCTTT; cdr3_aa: CASSSHPSDTEAFF
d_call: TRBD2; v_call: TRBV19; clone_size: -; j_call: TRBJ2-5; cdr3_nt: TGTGCCAGTAGTATCGCCAACGCGGGGGGGACCCAGTACTTC; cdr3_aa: CASSIANAGGTQYF
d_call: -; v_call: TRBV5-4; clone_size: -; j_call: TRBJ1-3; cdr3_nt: TGTGCCAGCAGCTCCGGGGTGGACTCTGGAAACACCATATATTTT; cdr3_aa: CASSSGVDSGNTIYF
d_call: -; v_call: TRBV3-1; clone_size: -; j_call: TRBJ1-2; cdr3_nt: TGTGCCAGCAGCCCCCCCGGGACGCGGAGGGGAAGCTACACCTTC; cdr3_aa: CASSPPGTRRGSYTF
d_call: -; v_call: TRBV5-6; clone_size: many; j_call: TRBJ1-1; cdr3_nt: TGTGCCAGCAGCTCAACGGCTGAAGCTTTCTTT; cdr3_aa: CASSSTAEAFF
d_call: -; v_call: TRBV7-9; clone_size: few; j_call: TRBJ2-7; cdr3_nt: TGTGCCAGCAGCTCTGGCGGTTCTAGCTCCTACGAGCAGTACTTC; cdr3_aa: CASSSGGSSSYEQYF
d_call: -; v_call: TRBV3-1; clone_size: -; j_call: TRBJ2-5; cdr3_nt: TGTGCCAGCAGCCAAGGTCCCCAGAATCAAGAGACCCAGTACTTC; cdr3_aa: CASSQGPQNQETQYF
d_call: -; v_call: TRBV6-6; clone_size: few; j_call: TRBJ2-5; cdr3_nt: TGTGCCAGCAGTTACGACTCGGACGAGACCCAGTACTTC; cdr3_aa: CASSYDSDETQYF
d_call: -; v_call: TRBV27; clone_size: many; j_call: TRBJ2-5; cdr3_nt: TGTGCCAGCAGTTCCCACCTCCAAGAGACCCAGTACTTC; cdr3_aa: CASSSHLQETQYF
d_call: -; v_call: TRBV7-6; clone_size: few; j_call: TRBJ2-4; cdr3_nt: TGTGCCAGCAGCCCCGAGGCGGGGCTGGGATACATTCAGTACTTC; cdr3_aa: CASSPEAGLGYIQYF